The 30 T cell receptor beta chains below were found in one sample sequenced in a study of cytomegalovirus exposure and HLA in healthy donors. PCR employed 60 Vbeta and 13 Jbeta primers. TCRdb keeps only in-frame clones here, not all; method: immunoSEQ multiplex PCR. The sample yields about 200,000 clones, about 77% seen once. Source material: PBMCs. The receptors were sampled from a woman aged 25 to 39 in good health and CMV-seronegative.

This chain uses TRBV27 with TRBJ2-1; perhaps TRBD2 as D (6 bases). Germline CDR1 MNHEY, CDR2 SMNVEV (reference sequence). The CDR3 covers 12 residues. The V gene lost 5 bases and the J gene lost 6 bases, with 8 bases spanning the gap. The CDR3 reads CASSLGGNEQFF. CDR3 sequence (DNA): TGTGCCAGCAGTCTCGGGGGCAATGAGCAGTTCTTC.

This chain links TRBV19 with TRBJ1-1, with 11 bases fitting TRBD1. With V trimmed by 5 bases and J by 6 bases, 2 bases remained unmatched. The V gene's germline CDR1 is LNHDA and CDR2 SQIVND (reference sequence). This CDR3 has 13 amino acids. This CDR3 is CASSVDRGPEAFF. CDR3 DNA: TGTGCCAGTAGTGTGGACAGGGGGCCTGAAGCTTTCTTT.

V and J are TRBV2 and TRBJ2-7; 7 bases are a match to TRBD1. The V gene's germline CDR1 is SNHLY and CDR2 FYNNEI. The CDR3 runs 14 residues. After removal of 10 bases from V and 4 bases from J, the junction contained 13 bases not matched to a gene. CDR3 nucleotides: TGTGCCATAGAACGACAGGGTCTTCGTTACGAGCAGTACTTC. Protein product: CAIERQGLRYEQYF.

This clone was picked up a small number of times. This sequence joins TRBV5-4 and TRBJ1-1; D call uncertain. The CDR3 is made up of 14 amino acids. Trimming pared 0 bases from V and 0 bases from J, leaving 6 bases between. Per the germline V gene, CDR1 is SGHNT and CDR2 is YYREEE (reference sequence). CDR3 in amino acids: CASSLAQMNTEAFF. In DNA, the CDR3 is TGTGCCAGCAGCTTGGCACAGATGAACACTGAAGCTTTCTTT.

This clone occurred a few times. V is TRBV28 and J is TRBJ2-7, with D tentatively TRBD2 (6 bases). V was pared by 3 bases and J by 6 bases, with 30 bases between. Germline CDR1 reads MDHEN; CDR2 reads SYDVKM. The CDR3 totals 19 residues. The CDR3 sequence is CASSLDVSWREDVGGEQYF. The CDR3 DNA sequence: TGTGCCAGCAGTTTGGATGTGTCGTGGAGGGAGGACGTTGGCGGCGAGCAGTACTTC.

The rearrangement joins TRBV21-1 to TRBJ2-5; TRBD2 is the table's D call, not checked against the DNA. TRBV21-1 represents a pseudogene. This CDR3 region has 19 residues. CDR3 loop: CASSKALASGGPQGETQYF. CDR3 in DNA: TGTGCCAGCAGCAAAGCGCTGGCTAGCGGGGGCCCACAGGGGGAGACCCAGTACTTC.

The chain couples TRBV10-2 to TRBJ2-1, with D tentatively TRBD2 (5 bases). The CDR3 loop spans 15 amino acids. The germline V and J ends were trimmed by 5 bases and 8 bases, with 19 bases remaining between them. Germline V gene lookup returns CDR1 WSHSY and CDR2 SAAADI. Here the CDR3 reads CASSRTPPPRDEQFF. Written as DNA, the CDR3 is TGCGCCAGCAGTAGGACCCCGCCCCCGCGGGATGAGCAGTTCTTC.

The chain joins TRBV2 to TRBJ1-1, with D tentatively TRBD1 (5 bases). The V gene's germline CDR1 is SNHLY and CDR2 FYNNEI. The V end was cut by 7 bases, the J end by 10 bases, with 16 bases between. The CDR3 sequence is 12 residues long. The CDR3 sequence is CASNGGVVAAFF. In DNA, the CDR3 is TGTGCCAGCAACGGGGGGGTAGTAGCAGCTTTCTTT.

J is TRBJ1-4 and V is TRBV6-1, with D possibly TRBD1 on 6 matching bases. The CDR3 runs to 14 residues. Trimming removed 7 bases from V and 4 bases from J, with 13 bases in between. Looked up from germline, CDR1 is MNHNS and CDR2 is SASEGT. CDR3 region: CASNERGGNEKLFF. CDR3 nucleotide sequence: TGTGCCAGCAACGAAAGAGGGGGTAATGAAAAACTGTTTTTT.

The chain couples TRBV12-5 to TRBJ1-5, with TRBD1 as a possible D gene (5 bases). Germline V gene data show CDR1 as LGHNT and CDR2 as FRNRAP. Trimming removed 2 bases from V and 10 bases from J, with 9 bases in between. This CDR3 region has 12 residues. The CDR3 protein is CASGLRGSPQHF. Here the CDR3 DNA reads TGTGCTAGTGGTTTGAGGGGTAGTCCCCAGCATTTT.

The chain combines TRBV18 with TRBJ2-7; unclear D gene. The V gene's germline CDR1 is KGHSH and CDR2 LQKENI. V was clipped by 3 bases and J by 7 bases, with 13 bases between them. The CDR3 extends over 13 amino acids. The CDR3 reads CASSPTGPSEQYF. The CDR3, as DNA: TGTGCCAGCTCACCGACGGGTCCTTCAGAGCAGTACTTC. Full variable domain (remainder filled in from reference TRBV18 and TRBJ2-7): NAGVMQNPRHLVRRRGQEARLRCSPMKGHSHVYWYRQLPEEGLKFMVYLQKENIIDESGMPKERFSAEFPKEGPSILRIQQVVRGDSAAYFCASSPTGPSEQYFGPGTRLTVT.

This chain joins TRBV7-6 and TRBJ1-1; the D is unclear. Germline-derived CDR1 and CDR2 are SGHVS and FNYEAQ. The CDR3 is made up of 13 amino acids. Trimming took off 5 bases at V and 0 bases at J, with 7 bases between the two ends. As DNA, the CDR3 is TGTGCCAGCAGCGCCGGGATGAACACTGAAGCTTTCTTT. Protein product: CASSAGMNTEAFF.

The chain combines TRBV11-2 with TRBJ1-3; 8 bases agree with TRBD1. Germline V gene lookup returns CDR1 SGHAT and CDR2 FQNNGV. The CDR3 contains 16 residues. V shed 5 bases and J 6 bases; nucleotides not matched to a gene: 12. CDR3 coding DNA: TGTGCCAGCAGCCTCCGGGACAGGTCTATGGTAAACACCATATATTTT. It encodes CASSLRDRSMVNTIYF.

J is TRBJ2-5 and V is TRBV10-3, with TRBD2 matching 12 bases. Germline CDR1 is ENHRY and CDR2 is SYGVKD. CDR3 size: 14 residues. V shed 5 bases, J shed 5 bases, and the junction held 3 bases outside the gene matches. This chain's CDR3 is CAISRLAGVETQYF. CDR3 DNA: TGTGCCATCAGTCGACTAGCGGGAGTTGAGACCCAGTACTTC.

This clone has a handful of counts. J is TRBJ2-1 and V is TRBV29-1, with 10 bases lining up with TRBD2. Germline V gene sequence: CDR1 SQVTM, CDR2 ANQGSEA. Trimming took 3 bases from V and 10 from J; bases not matched to a gene: 6. The CDR3 is made up of 13 amino acids. In DNA form, the CDR3 reads TGCAGCGTTGATCGAGCGGGAGGGTACGAGCAGTTCTTC. This encodes CSVDRAGGYEQFF.

The chain links TRBV11-3 to TRBJ2-1; 16 bases are a match to TRBD2. The germline V gene has CDR1 SGHNT and CDR2 YENEEA. With V trimmed by 4 bases and J by 9 bases, 9 bases remained unmatched. The CDR3 covers 17 residues. CDR3 nucleotide sequence: TGTGCCAGCAGCTGGGGACTAGCGGGGGGGCCGGGAGTTGAGCAGTTCTTC. Its protein product is CASSWGLAGGPGVEQFF.

In regard to this clone: One end of the junction fails to match germline, which may point to a read error. This chain links TRBV28 with TRBJ1-2; a possible D gene is TRBD1 (5 bases). The CDR3 totals 13 residues. In germline, CDR1 is MDHEN, CDR2 SYDVKM. In DNA, the CDR3 is TGTGCCAGCAGTATCAGGGCGAACTATGGCTACCCCTTC. As protein: CASSIRANYGYPF.

The table lists this clone with a few counts. The V and J genes are TRBV27 and TRBJ2-7, with D unresolved. The V gene lost 6 bases and the J gene lost 5 bases, with 11 bases spanning the gap. CDR3 length: 12 amino acids. Germline lookup yields CDR1 MNHEY and CDR2 SMNVEV (reference sequence). Written as DNA, the CDR3 is TGTGCCAGCAGCCCCCGGGTTAACGAGCAGTACTTC. It encodes CASSPRVNEQYF.

The J gene is TRBJ1-2, the V gene TRBV19; D possibly corresponds to TRBD1 (5 bases). This CDR3 comprises 17 residues. CDR1 is LNHDA and CDR2 is SQIVND in the germline V gene (reference sequence). Trimming removed 4 bases from V and 4 bases from J, with 22 bases in between. The CDR3 spells CASSTWGGTSNFYGYTF. The CDR3 DNA reads as TGTGCCAGTAGTACGTGGGGGGGGACTTCGAACTTCTATGGCTACACCTTC.

The chain employs TRBV28 and TRBJ2-7; a weak D match, TRBD2 (6 bases). Trimming removed 4 bases at V and 0 bases at J, with 13 bases between. The CDR3 is 15 residues long. Germline V gene lookup returns CDR1 MDHEN and CDR2 SYDVKM. The CDR3: CASSSGGSGSYEQYF. CDR3 nucleotides: TGTGCCAGCAGTTCCGGCGGTAGCGGCTCCTACGAGCAGTACTTC.

Only one count was recorded for this clone. The rearrangement joins TRBV19 to TRBJ1-1, with 8 bases identical to TRBD1. This CDR3 region has 16 residues. Germline V lookup: CDR1 LNHDA, CDR2 SQIVND (reference sequence). V lost 5 bases, J lost 5 bases, and 13 bases stayed unmatched. CDR3 nucleotides: TGTGCCAGTAGTGTACCAGGACAGGGTGGGAGGACTGAAGCTTTCTTT. Its protein is CASSVPGQGGRTEAFF.

This chain connects TRBV15 to TRBJ2-3; TRBD2 agrees at 9 bases. The CDR3 is 17 residues long. V was pared by 3 bases and J by 0 bases, with 7 bases of the junction left unmatched. Germline V gene sequence: CDR1 LNHNV, CDR2 YYDKDF (reference sequence). This CDR3 is CATSSVGLATSTDTQYF. CDR3 bases: TGTGCCACCAGCAGCGTGGGACTAGCAACTAGCACAGATACGCAGTATTTT.

The chain carries TRBV7-2 and TRBJ2-7; D uncertain. Per germline, CDR1 SGHTA and CDR2 FQGNSA. Trimming removed 1 base at V and 3 bases at J, with 7 bases between. The CDR3 has 13 amino acids. CDR3 loop: CASSLVQNYEQYF. CDR3 sequence (DNA): TGTGCCAGCAGCTTAGTTCAAAACTACGAGCAGTACTTC.

J is TRBJ1-5 and V is TRBV28; 7 bases agree with TRBD1. J gave up 7 bases and V 6 bases, and 3 bases lay outside the gene matches. The CDR3 spans 12 residues. The germline CDR1 and CDR2 sequences are MDHEN and SYDVKM. This CDR3 reads CASRTGSQPQHF. The CDR3 coding sequence is TGTGCCAGCAGGACAGGGAGCCAGCCCCAGCATTTT.

The chain combines TRBV2 with TRBJ2-3; D unresolved. Per the germline V gene, CDR1 is SNHLY and CDR2 is FYNNEI. The CDR3 extends over 14 amino acids. Deletions cut 4 bases from V and 0 bases from J, with 8 bases between. The CDR3 loop reads CASSALRSTDTQYF. The CDR3 coding sequence is TGTGCCAGCAGTGCTCTTCGGAGCACAGATACGCAGTATTTT.

The chain is built from TRBV19 and TRBJ2-1; D possibly corresponds to TRBD1 (6 bases). CDR1 is LNHDA and CDR2 is SQIVND in the germline V gene (reference sequence). V was pared by 7 bases and J by 8 bases, with 21 bases between. This CDR3 is 15 amino acids long. CDR3 loop: CASTARGNLGDEQFF. CDR3 nucleotides: TGTGCCAGTACCGCTAGGGGGAATCTGGGCGATGAGCAGTTCTTC.

The genes are TRBV4-1 and TRBJ2-5; the D is unclear. Germline CDR1 is MGHRA and CDR2 is YSYEKL. V lost 6 bases to trimming and J lost 5 bases, with 10 bases between them. This CDR3 has 12 residues. The CDR3 region is CASSRLGETQYF. CDR3 DNA sequence: TGCGCCAGCAGTCGCCTCGGGGAGACCCAGTACTTC.

This chain uses TRBV12-5 with TRBJ2-5, with 8 nucleotides matching TRBD2. Germline V gene sequence: CDR1 LGHNT, CDR2 FRNRAP. This CDR3 is 16 amino acids long. J was trimmed by 1 base and V by 3 bases; bases with no gene match: 7. CDR3 nucleotides: TGTGCTAGTGGTTTCCATACTAGCGGTTTCCAAGAGACCCAGTACTTC. It codes for CASGFHTSGFQETQYF.

This clone showed up just a few times. The V gene is TRBV29-1, the J gene TRBJ1-3, with 7 bases lining up with TRBD1. V lost 5 bases and J lost 2; bases outside the gene matches: 15. The CDR3 length is 17 residues. The germline gives CDR1 SQVTM, CDR2 ANQGSEA. The CDR3 sequence is CSVRRTGAQTAGNTIYF. The CDR3 DNA reads TGCAGCGTTCGACGAACAGGGGCGCAGACAGCTGGAAACACCATATATTTT.

This chain links TRBV6-4 with TRBJ1-1; TRBD1 aligns across 7 bases. The CDR3 totals 13 residues. Trimming removed 6 bases from V and 3 bases from J; junction bases left unmatched: 4. Germline V gene sequence: CDR1 MRHNA, CDR2 SNTAGT. This CDR3 is CASSRDRDTEAFF. The CDR3 nucleotides are TGTGCCAGCAGCAGAGACAGGGACACTGAAGCTTTCTTT.